The source of this TCR beta chain is a study of T cell changes during pregnancy in multiple sclerosis. The CDR3 spans 16 residues. Germline values: CDR1 KGHSH, CDR2 LQKENI. V was pared by 2 bases and J by 0 bases, with 13 bases between. The method was immunoSEQ multiplex PCR; TCRdb's version includes in-frame clones alone and lacks a portion of them. The table lists some 140,000 clones, 96% of them singletons. This sequence originates from a female donor with multiple sclerosis, enrolled in a pregnancy study. The specimen comprised peripheral blood, sampled after pregnancy. The chain combines TRBV18 with TRBJ1-1; D gene unclear. The CDR3 nucleotides read TGTGCCAGCTCACCATCAGTGGAGGTCGTGAACACTGAAGCTTTCTTT. Translated: CASSPSVEVVNTEAFF. Full variable domain (rest looked up from reference TRBV18 and TRBJ1-1): NAGVMQNPRHLVRRRGQEARLRCSPMKGHSHVYWYRQLPEEGLKFMVYLQKENIIDESGMPKERFSAEFPKEGPSILRIQQVVRGDSAAYFCASSPSVEVVNTEAFFGQGTRLTVV.